Listed below are T cell receptor beta chains from one sample, sequenced in a study of shared T cell receptors in the human thymus. Produced via immunoSEQ multiplex PCR; TCRdb's table is partial and in-frame only. The profile shows hundreds of thousands of clones, approximately 89% of them singletons. These data are also associated with another study on human thymus T cells.

Sequencing was carried out using thymocytes. The source is a boy under two years old with a congenital heart defect. The CDR3 runs from the conserved cysteine through the conserved F or W. A D gene is named only where the DNA matches it firmly. The size entry is marked missing in some rows and otherwise reads once, few, many or a size class.

CDR3 protein,CDR3 DNA,clone size,D gene,V gene,J gene
CASSDDQALAGDHTDTQYF,TGTGCCAGCAGCGACGATCAAGCACTAGCGGGGGACCACACAGATACGCAGTATTTT,-,TRBD2,TRBV9,TRBJ2-3
CASSFWLAGVFQETQYF,TGTGCCAGCAGCTTCTGGCTAGCGGGAGTATTTCAAGAGACCCAGTACTTC,once,TRBD2,TRBV5-6,TRBJ2-5
CASSLSLNYEQYF,TGTGCCAGCAGCCTTTCGCTAAACTACGAGCAGTACTTC,-,-,TRBV14,TRBJ2-7
CASSQGRTDGSYNEQFF,TGCGCCAGCAGCCAAGGACGGACAGACGGCTCCTACAATGAGCAGTTCTTC,-,-,TRBV4-3,TRBJ2-1
CASSLLRLCCEQFF,TGTGCCAGCAGCTTACTGCGTCTTTGCTGTGAGCAGTTCTTC,-,-,TRBV7-6,TRBJ2-1
CASSRTGGKGFSNQPQHF,TGTGCCAGCTCACGTACAGGGGGAAAGGGGTTTAGCAATCAGCCCCAGCATTTT,-,TRBD1,TRBV18,TRBJ1-5
CASSFRGLAGGPEETQYF,TGCGCCAGCAGCTTCCGGGGACTAGCGGGAGGGCCGGAGGAGACCCAGTACTTC,-,TRBD2,TRBV5-1,TRBJ2-5
CASSEARAGGSSTDTQYF,TGTGCCAGCAGTGAAGCGCGGGCAGGGGGCTCTAGCACAGATACGCAGTATTTT,-,TRBD1,TRBV2,TRBJ2-3
CASSLSRGSRSDEQFF,TGTGCCAGCAGTTTGTCCCGGGGTAGCCGGAGCGATGAGCAGTTCTTC,-,-,TRBV11-3,TRBJ2-1
CASSQDLGTGLYGYTF,TGCGCCAGCAGCCAAGATTTGGGGACAGGTCTCTATGGCTACACCTTC,-,TRBD1,TRBV4-1,TRBJ1-2
CASSYRRDPDEQYF,TGTGCCAGCAGTTACCGACGGGATCCGGACGAGCAGTACTTC,once,-,TRBV6-5,TRBJ2-7
CASSLWQGKISGSRTDTQYF,TGTGCCAGCAGTTTATGGCAGGGGAAAATTAGCGGGAGCCGCACAGATACGCAGTATTTT,-,TRBD2,TRBV27,TRBJ2-3
CASSSTARDLVMSSQPQHF,TGTGCCAGCAGTTCGACAGCGCGGGACTTGGTGATGTCCTCTCAGCCCCAGCATTTT,-,-,TRBV5-5,TRBJ1-5
CSVASGRRDEQFF,TGCAGCGTTGCTAGCGGGAGGAGGGATGAGCAGTTCTTC,-,TRBD2,TRBV29-1,TRBJ2-1
CASRAGDSATDTQYF,TGTGCCAGCAGGGCCGGGGACTCTGCCACAGATACGCAGTATTTT,-,-,TRBV28,TRBJ2-3
CASSFNPSPGQPSRGYTF,TGTGCCAGCAGCTTTAACCCCTCGCCGGGACAGCCGTCGAGAGGCTACACCTTC,-,TRBD1,TRBV7-9,TRBJ1-2
CASSAIWVSGTGDDYGYTF,TGTGCCAGCAGCGCTATTTGGGTTTCCGGGACAGGGGATGACTATGGCTACACCTTC,-,TRBD1,TRBV7-6,TRBJ1-2
CAWSGPPGKDYEQYF,TGTGCCTGGAGTGGTCCTCCGGGAAAGGACTACGAGCAGTACTTC,-,-,TRBV30,TRBJ2-7
CASSRLPPLREQFF,TGTGCCAGCAGTAGACTTCCCCCGCTTCGAGAGCAGTTCTTC,-,-,TRBV5-6,TRBJ2-1
CASRGQAYEQYF,TGTGCCAGCCGGGGACAAGCCTACGAGCAGTACTTC,-,-,TRBV28,TRBJ2-7
CSASSGYTF,TGCAGTGCCTCTAGTGGCTACACCTTC,-,-,TRBV20-1,TRBJ1-2
CASLPGEQFF,TGTGCCAGCCTACCGGGGGAGCAGTTCTTC,-,-,TRBV7-2,TRBJ2-1
CASSPPERDIQYF,TGTGCCAGCAGCCCCCCTGAGAGGGACATTCAGTACTTC,few,-,TRBV9,TRBJ2-4
CASSLRLAGASGELFF,TGTGCCAGCAGCTTACGGCTAGCGGGAGCATCCGGGGAGCTGTTTTTT,-,TRBD2,TRBV7-9,TRBJ2-2
CASSLYMGRIALITGELFF,TGTGCCAGCAGCTTATATATGGGGCGGATCGCCTTAATCACCGGGGAGCTGTTTTTT,-,-,TRBV7-9,TRBJ2-2
CASSSRKGVATPGDTQYF,TGTGCCAGCAGTTCTCGAAAGGGGGTAGCTACGCCCGGAGATACGCAGTATTTT,-,-,TRBV28,TRBJ2-3
CASRENRGDYGYTF,TGTGCCAGCAGAGAAAACAGGGGTGACTATGGCTACACCTTC,-,TRBD1,TRBV28,TRBJ1-2
CASISATAPHGQGYYEQYF,TGTGCCAGCATTTCGGCTACTGCACCCCACGGACAGGGCTACTACGAGCAGTACTTC,-,TRBD1,TRBV28,TRBJ2-7
CASSPGGRVIQETQYF,TGTGCCAGCAGCCCGGGGGGGAGGGTGATCCAAGAGACCCAGTACTTC,-,TRBD2,TRBV9,TRBJ2-5
CASSEALGTRSSYEQYF,TGTGCCAGCAGTGAAGCGCTAGGTACTCGAAGCTCCTACGAGCAGTACTTC,-,-,TRBV6-1,TRBJ2-7
CASRDRGFGELFF,TGTGCCAGCCGGGACAGGGGATTCGGGGAGCTGTTTTTT,-,TRBD1,TRBV5-8,TRBJ2-2
CASSQVTARDANTEAFF,TGCGCCAGCAGCCAAGTCACCGCTCGGGATGCTAACACTGAAGCTTTCTTT,-,-,TRBV4-1,TRBJ1-1
CASSHIPSGRVSYEQYF,TGTGCCAGCAGCCACATTCCCAGCGGGAGGGTTTCCTACGAGCAGTACTTC,-,TRBD2,TRBV5-5,TRBJ2-7
CASSSAGAYTEAFF,TGTGCCAGCAGTTCGGCGGGCGCCTACACTGAAGCTTTCTTT,-,-,TRBV28,TRBJ1-1
CSVWWLAGNADTQYF,TGCAGCGTTTGGTGGCTAGCGGGAAACGCAGATACGCAGTATTTT,-,TRBD2,TRBV29-1,TRBJ2-3
CASSSGTTYNYGYTF,TGCGCCAGCAGCTCAGGGACAACTTATAACTATGGCTACACCTTC,-,-,TRBV5-1,TRBJ1-2
CASSLGLRETQYF,TGTGCCAGCAGCTTGGGACTACGGGAGACCCAGTACTTC,-,-,TRBV5-4,TRBJ2-5
CASSQERQGSEAFF,TGCGCCAGCAGCCAAGAGCGACAGGGCTCTGAAGCTTTCTTT,once,TRBD1,TRBV4-3,TRBJ1-1
CASSLAGGTDTQYF,TGTGCCAGCAGCTTAGCGGGGGGTACAGATACGCAGTATTTT,-,-,TRBV7-6,TRBJ2-3
CASSLGQGQETQYF,TGTGCCAGCAGCCTAGGACAGGGGCAAGAGACCCAGTACTTC,-,TRBD1,TRBV14,TRBJ2-5
CASSQGTHPPYEQYF,TGCGCCAGCAGCCAAGGGACACACCCCCCCTACGAGCAGTACTTC,-,-,TRBV4-1,TRBJ2-7
CAISNRTRTTLVYGYTF,TGTGCCATCTCAAACAGGACAAGGACGACTCTAGTCTATGGCTACACCTTC,few,-,TRBV10-3,TRBJ1-2
CASSYWGEGMETQYF,TGTGCCAGCAGTTACTGGGGGGAGGGCATGGAGACCCAGTACTTC,-,TRBD2,TRBV6-5,TRBJ2-5
CASSPRRGGPGTGELFF,TGCGCCAGCAGCCCCCGGAGGGGAGGGCCAGGCACCGGGGAGCTGTTTTTT,-,TRBD2,TRBV4-3,TRBJ2-2
CASSLFWPGDNQPQHF,TGTGCCAGCAGTTTATTTTGGCCGGGAGACAATCAGCCCCAGCATTTT,-,-,TRBV27,TRBJ1-5
CASSNPGQGNLYEQYF,TGTGCCAGCAGCAACCCGGGACAGGGCAACCTATACGAGCAGTACTTC,-,TRBD1,TRBV7-8,TRBJ2-7
CASSLAGGTTDTQYF,TGTGCCAGCAGCTTGGCCGGGGGGACCACAGATACGCAGTATTTT,-,TRBD2,TRBV5-4,TRBJ2-3
CASRDWELAAQSHYEQFF,TGCGCCAGCAGGGATTGGGAATTAGCGGCTCAATCACATTATGAGCAGTTCTTC,-,-,TRBV5-1,TRBJ2-1
CASSPAPGSYEQYF,TGTGCCAGCAGCCCCGCACCCGGTTCCTACGAGCAGTACTTC,-,-,TRBV7-2,TRBJ2-7
CASSGCEQYF,TGTGCCAGCAGCGGGTGCGAGCAGTACTTC,-,-,TRBV6-5,TRBJ2-7
CASSLYRVGGYTF,TGTGCCAGCAGTTTATACAGGGTCGGTGGCTACACCTTC,-,-,TRBV28,TRBJ1-2
CASTRSSGANVLTF,TGTGCCAGTACCCGTTCCTCTGGGGCCAACGTCCTGACTTTC,-,-,TRBV19,TRBJ2-6
CASSQTQRESGTDTQYF,TGTGCCAGCAGCCAAACCCAGCGGGAGAGCGGCACAGATACGCAGTATTTT,-,TRBD2,TRBV7-2,TRBJ2-3
CASSQVGTGDNIQYF,TGTGCCAGTAGTCAGGTAGGGACAGGAGACAACATTCAGTACTTC,-,TRBD1,TRBV19,TRBJ2-4
CASSGRRQAHTGELFF,TGTGCCAGTAGTGGCCGAAGACAGGCCCACACCGGGGAGCTGTTTTTT,once,-,TRBV19,TRBJ2-2
CASSLPAGEQYF,TGTGCCAGCAGCTTACCAGCGGGGGAGCAGTACTTC,few,TRBD2,TRBV11-1,TRBJ2-7
CATSSHGELFF,TGTGCCACCAGCAGCCACGGGGAGCTGTTTTTT,-,-,TRBV15,TRBJ2-2
CASGLAALLAGDNEQFF,TGTGCTAGTGGTTTGGCCGCCCTTCTAGCGGGAGACAATGAGCAGTTCTTC,-,TRBD2,TRBV12-5,TRBJ2-1
CASAGGSENTGELFF,TGTGCCAGCGCCGGGGGGTCAGAGAACACCGGGGAGCTGTTTTTT,-,TRBD2,TRBV11-3,TRBJ2-2